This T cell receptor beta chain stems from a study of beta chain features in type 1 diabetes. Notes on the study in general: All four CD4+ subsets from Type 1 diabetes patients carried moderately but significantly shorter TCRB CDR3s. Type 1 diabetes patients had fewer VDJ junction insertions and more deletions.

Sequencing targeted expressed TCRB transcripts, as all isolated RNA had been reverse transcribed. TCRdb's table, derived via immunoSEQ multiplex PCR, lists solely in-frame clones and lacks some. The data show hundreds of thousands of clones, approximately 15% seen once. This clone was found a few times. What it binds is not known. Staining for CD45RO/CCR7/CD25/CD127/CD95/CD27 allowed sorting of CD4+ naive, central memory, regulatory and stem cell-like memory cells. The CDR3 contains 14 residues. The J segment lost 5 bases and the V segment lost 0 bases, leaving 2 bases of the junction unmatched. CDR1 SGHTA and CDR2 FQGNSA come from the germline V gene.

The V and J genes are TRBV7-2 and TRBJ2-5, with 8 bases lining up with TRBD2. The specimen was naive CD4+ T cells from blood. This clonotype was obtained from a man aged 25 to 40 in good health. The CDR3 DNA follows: TGTGCCAGCAGCTTAGCGACTAGCGCGGAGACCCAGTACTTC. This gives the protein CASSLATSAETQYF. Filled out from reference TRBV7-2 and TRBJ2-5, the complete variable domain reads GAGVSQSPSNKVTEKGKDVELRCDPISGHTALYWYRQSLGQGLEFLIYFQGNSAPDKSGLPSDRFSAERTGGSVSTLTIQRTQQEDSAVYLCASSLATSAETQYFGPGTRLLVL.